Relative to its sample, the clone carrying this T cell receptor (beta chain) is medium-sized. The antigen remains undetermined. From the 5' RACE reads, TCRdb called clonotypes with MiXCR, one entry per CDR3 protein. The sample carries roughly 50,000 distinct CDR3 sequences, 9% to 12% recorded once. The sample originates from a study of neurological immune-mediated disorders. The study's findings and limits: Private repertoires in all groups were suggested by the finding that expanded clones across subjects shared no CDR3 amino acid sequences. In HTLV-1-associated myelopathy, TCR clonal expansion was greatest, whereas multiple sclerosis had the least, falling below healthy controls.

Looked up from germline, CDR1 is DFQATT and CDR2 is SNEGSKA (reference sequence). J lost 7 bases, V lost 3 bases, and 7 bases had no gene match. The CDR3 is 14 residues long. The receptor comes from a man between 65 and 79 years old with HTLV-1-associated myelopathy (HAM/TSP). Sequenced input: PBMCs. The V call is TRBV20-1, the J call TRBJ2-1; 9 nucleotides match TRBD2. Here the CDR3 DNA reads TGCAGTGCTAGGTCTGCGGGAGGGTTGAATGAGCAGTTCTTC. Translation: CSARSAGGLNEQFF.